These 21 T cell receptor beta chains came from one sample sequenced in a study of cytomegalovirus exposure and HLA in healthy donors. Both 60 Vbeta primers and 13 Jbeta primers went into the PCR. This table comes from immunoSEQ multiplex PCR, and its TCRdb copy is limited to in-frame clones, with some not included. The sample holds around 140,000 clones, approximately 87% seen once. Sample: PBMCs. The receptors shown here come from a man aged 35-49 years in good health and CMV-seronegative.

CDR3 bases: TGTGCCAGCAGAGAACAGGGGGCAACTAATGAAAAACTGTTTTTT. Protein product: CASREQGATNEKLFF. The chain couples TRBV27 to TRBJ1-4, with 8 bases lining up with TRBD1. The trim removed 6 bases at V and 0 bases at J, leaving 3 bases unmatched. CDR1 MNHEY and CDR2 SMNVEV come from the germline V gene (reference sequence). The CDR3 is 15 residues long.

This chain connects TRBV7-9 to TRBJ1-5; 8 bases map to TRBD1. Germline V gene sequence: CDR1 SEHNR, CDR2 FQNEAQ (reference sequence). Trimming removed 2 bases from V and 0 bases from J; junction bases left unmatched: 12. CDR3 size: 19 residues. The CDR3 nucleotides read TGTGCCAGCAGCTTATCAGGTGGGGACAGGATCTATAGCAATCAGCCCCAGCATTTT. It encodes CASSLSGGDRIYSNQPQHF.

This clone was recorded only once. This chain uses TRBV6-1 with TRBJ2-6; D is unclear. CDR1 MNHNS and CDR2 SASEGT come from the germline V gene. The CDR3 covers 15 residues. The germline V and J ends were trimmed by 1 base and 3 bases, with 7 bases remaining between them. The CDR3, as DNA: TGTGCCAGCAGTGAAGGAGAAAATGGGGCCAACGTCCTGACTTTC. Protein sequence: CASSEGENGANVLTF.

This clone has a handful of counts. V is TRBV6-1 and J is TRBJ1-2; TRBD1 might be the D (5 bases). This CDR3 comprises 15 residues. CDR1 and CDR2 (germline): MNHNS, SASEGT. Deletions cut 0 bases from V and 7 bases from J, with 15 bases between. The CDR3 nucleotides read TGTGCCAGCAGTGAAGCGCAGGGAATCTTTAGTGGCTACACCTTC. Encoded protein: CASSEAQGIFSGYTF.

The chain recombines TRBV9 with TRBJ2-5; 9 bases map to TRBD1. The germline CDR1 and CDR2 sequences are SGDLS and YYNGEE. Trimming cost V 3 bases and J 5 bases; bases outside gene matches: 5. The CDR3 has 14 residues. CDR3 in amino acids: CASSEGTGFETQYF. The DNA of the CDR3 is TGTGCCAGCAGCGAGGGGACAGGGTTTGAGACCCAGTACTTC. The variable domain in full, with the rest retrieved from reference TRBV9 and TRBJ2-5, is DSGVTQTPKHLITATGQRVTLRCSPRSGDLSVYWYQQSLDQGLQFLIQYYNGEERAKGNILERFSAQQFPDLHSELNLSSLELGDSALYFCASSEGTGFETQYFGPGTRLLVL.

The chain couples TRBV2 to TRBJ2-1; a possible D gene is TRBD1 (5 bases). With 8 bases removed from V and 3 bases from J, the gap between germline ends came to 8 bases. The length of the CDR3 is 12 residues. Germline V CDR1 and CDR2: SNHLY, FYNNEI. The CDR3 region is CASGQLYNEQFF. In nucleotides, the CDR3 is TGTGCCAGCGGACAACTCTACAATGAGCAGTTCTTC.

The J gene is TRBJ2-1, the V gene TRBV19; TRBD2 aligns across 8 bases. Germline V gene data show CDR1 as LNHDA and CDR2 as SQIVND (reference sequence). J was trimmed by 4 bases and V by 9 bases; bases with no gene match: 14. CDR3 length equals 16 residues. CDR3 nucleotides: TGTGCCAGCACGACGGGGGGGACTAGTGTTTACAATGAGCAGTTCTTC. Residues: CASTTGGTSVYNEQFF.

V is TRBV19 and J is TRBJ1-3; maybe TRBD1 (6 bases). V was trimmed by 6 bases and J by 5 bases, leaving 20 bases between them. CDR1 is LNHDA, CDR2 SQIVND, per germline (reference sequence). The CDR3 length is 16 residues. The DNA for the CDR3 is TGTGCCAGTAGCGGTTACCCACAGGGCTTCAGAAACACCATATATTTT. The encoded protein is CASSGYPQGFRNTIYF.

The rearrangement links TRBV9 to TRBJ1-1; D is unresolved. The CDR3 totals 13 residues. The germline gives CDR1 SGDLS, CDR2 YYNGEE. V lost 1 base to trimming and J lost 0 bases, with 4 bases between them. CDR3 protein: CASSVQMNTEAFF. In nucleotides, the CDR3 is TGTGCCAGCAGCGTACAGATGAACACTGAAGCTTTCTTT.

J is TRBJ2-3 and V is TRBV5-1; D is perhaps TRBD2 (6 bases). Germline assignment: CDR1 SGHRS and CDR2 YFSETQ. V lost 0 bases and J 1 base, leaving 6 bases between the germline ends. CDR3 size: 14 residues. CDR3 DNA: TGCGCCAGCAGCTTGGCTAGCGGCACAGATACGCAGTATTTT. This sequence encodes CASSLASGTDTQYF. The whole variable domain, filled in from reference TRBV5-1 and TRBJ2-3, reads KAGVTQTPRYLIKTRGQQVTLSCSPISGHRSVSWYQQTPGQGLQFLFEYFSETQRNKGNFPGRFSGRQFSNSRSEMNVSTLELGDSALYLCASSLASGTDTQYFGPGTRLTVL.

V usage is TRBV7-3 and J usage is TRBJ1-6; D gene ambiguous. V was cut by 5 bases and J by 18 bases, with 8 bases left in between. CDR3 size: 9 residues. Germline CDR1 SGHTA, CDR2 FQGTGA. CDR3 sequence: CASSLSPHF. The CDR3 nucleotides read TGTGCCAGCAGCCTTTCCCCCCACTTT.

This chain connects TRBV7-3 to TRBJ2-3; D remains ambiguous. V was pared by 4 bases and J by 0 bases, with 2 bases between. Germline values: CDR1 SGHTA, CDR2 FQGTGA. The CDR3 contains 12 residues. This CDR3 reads CASSSSTDTQYF. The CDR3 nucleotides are TGTGCCAGCAGCTCTAGCACAGATACGCAGTATTTT.

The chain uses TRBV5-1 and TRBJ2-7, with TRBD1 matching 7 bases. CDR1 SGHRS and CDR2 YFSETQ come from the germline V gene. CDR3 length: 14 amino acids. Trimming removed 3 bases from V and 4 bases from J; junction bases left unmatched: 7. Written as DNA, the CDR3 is TGCGCCAGCAGCTGGGGGACAGAAACTTACGAGCAGTACTTC. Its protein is CASSWGTETYEQYF.

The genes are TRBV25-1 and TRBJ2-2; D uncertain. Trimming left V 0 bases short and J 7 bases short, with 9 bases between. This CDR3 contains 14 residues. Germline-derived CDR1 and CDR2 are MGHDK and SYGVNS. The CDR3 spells CASSEYRGNGELFF. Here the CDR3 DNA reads TGTGCCAGCAGTGAATATAGAGGTAACGGGGAGCTGTTTTTT.

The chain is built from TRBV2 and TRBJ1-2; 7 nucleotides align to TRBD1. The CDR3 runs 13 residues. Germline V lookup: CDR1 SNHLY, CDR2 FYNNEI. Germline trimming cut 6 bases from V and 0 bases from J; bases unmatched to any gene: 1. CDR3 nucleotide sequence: TGTGCCAGCAGGACAGGGCCTAACTATGGCTACACCTTC. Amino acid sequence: CASRTGPNYGYTF.

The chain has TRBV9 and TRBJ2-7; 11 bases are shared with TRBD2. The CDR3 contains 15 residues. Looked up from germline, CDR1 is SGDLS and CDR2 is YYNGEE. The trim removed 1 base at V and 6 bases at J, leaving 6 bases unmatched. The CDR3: CASSVISGGAAEQYF. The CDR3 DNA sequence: TGTGCCAGCAGCGTAATTAGCGGGGGGGCGGCCGAGCAGTACTTC. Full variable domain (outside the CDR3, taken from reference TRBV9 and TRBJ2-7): DSGVTQTPKHLITATGQRVTLRCSPRSGDLSVYWYQQSLDQGLQFLIQYYNGEERAKGNILERFSAQQFPDLHSELNLSSLELGDSALYFCASSVISGGAAEQYFGPGTRLTVT.

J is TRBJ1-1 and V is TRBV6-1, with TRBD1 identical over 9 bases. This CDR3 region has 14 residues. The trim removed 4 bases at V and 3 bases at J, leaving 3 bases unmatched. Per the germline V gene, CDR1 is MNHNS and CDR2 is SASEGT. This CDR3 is CASSGRQGDTEAFF. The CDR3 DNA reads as TGTGCCAGCAGTGGACGACAGGGGGACACTGAAGCTTTCTTT.

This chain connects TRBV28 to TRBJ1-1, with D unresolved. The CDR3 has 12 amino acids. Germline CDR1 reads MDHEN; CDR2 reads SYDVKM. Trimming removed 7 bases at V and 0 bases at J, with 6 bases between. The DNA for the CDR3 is TGTGCCAGCAACAACCTGAACACTGAAGCTTTCTTT. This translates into CASNNLNTEAFF.

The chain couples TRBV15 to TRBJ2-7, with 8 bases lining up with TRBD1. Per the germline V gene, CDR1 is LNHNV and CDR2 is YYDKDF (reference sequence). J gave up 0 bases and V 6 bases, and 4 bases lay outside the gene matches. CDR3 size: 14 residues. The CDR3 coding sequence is TGTGCCACCAGAATCGACAGGGGCTCCTACGAGCAGTACTTC. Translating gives CATRIDRGSYEQYF.

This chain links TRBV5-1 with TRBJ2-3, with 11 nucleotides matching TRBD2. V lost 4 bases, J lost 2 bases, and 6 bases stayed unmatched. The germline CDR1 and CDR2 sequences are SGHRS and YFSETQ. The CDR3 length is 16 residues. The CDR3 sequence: CASSAGTSGLTDTQYF. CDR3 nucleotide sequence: TGCGCCAGCAGCGCCGGGACTAGCGGTCTCACAGATACGCAGTATTTT.

The CDR3 loop is CASSPPTGRETQYF. DNA of the CDR3: TGTGCCAGCTCACCCCCGACAGGGCGAGAGACCCAGTACTTC. The chain is built from TRBV18 and TRBJ2-5; 7 nucleotides align to TRBD1. V shed 3 bases and J 4 bases; nucleotides not matched to a gene: 5. The germline gives CDR1 KGHSH, CDR2 LQKENI. The CDR3 has 14 residues.